The entry below describes one TCR beta chain. Clones were read by immunoSEQ multiplex PCR, and TCRdb kept only the in-frame ones, dropping some. The sample contains a few hundred thousand clones, about 87% of which appear only once. Categorization into cohorts depended on clinical history that participants reported. This record belongs to a study of blood T cell repertoires in COVID-19. Study-wide background: Researchers got acute and convalescent COVID-19 samples from the United States, Italy and Spain.

Germline assignment: CDR1 MNHEY and CDR2 SVGAGI. The CDR3 sequence is 14 residues long. V dropped 6 bases and J dropped 6; count of bases not matched to a gene: 8. The sequenced sample consisted of PBMCs or T cells enriched from blood (not recorded which). The genes are TRBV6-5 and TRBJ1-2; 9 bases match TRBD1. The clonotype comes from a man aged 25-40 years who had recovered from COVID-19. DNA of the CDR3: TGTGCCAGCAGATGGACAGGGGTTCTTGATGGCTACACCTTC. Amino acids: CASRWTGVLDGYTF.